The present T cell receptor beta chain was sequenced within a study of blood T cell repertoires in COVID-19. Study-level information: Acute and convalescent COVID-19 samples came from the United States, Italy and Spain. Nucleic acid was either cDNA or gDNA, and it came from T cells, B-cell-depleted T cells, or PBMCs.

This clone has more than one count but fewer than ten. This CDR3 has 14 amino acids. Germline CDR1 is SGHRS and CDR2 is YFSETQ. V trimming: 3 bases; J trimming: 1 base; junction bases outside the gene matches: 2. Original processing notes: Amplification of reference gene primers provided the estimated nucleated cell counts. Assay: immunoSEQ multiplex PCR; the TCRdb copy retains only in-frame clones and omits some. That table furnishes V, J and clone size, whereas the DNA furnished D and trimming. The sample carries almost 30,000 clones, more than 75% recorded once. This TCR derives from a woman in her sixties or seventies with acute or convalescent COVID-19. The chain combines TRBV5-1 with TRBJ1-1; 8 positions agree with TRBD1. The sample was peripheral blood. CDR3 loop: CASSYDRGNTEAFF. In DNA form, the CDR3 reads TGCGCCAGCAGCTATGACAGGGGGAACACTGAAGCTTTCTTT. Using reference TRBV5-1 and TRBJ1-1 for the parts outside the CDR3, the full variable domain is KAGVTQTPRYLIKTRGQQVTLSCSPISGHRSVSWYQQTPGQGLQFLFEYFSETQRNKGNFPGRFSGRQFSNSRSEMNVSTLELGDSALYLCASSYDRGNTEAFFGQGTRLTVV.